This TCR beta chain was retrieved from a study of STAT3 mutations in large granular lymphocyte leukemia. Overall study: Roughly half the longitudinally sequenced T-LGLL patients had canonical STAT3 mutations. Approximately 40% of treated T-LGLL patients showed hematologic response to immunosuppression.

Sequenced by immunoSEQ multiplex PCR; TCRdb stores in-frame clones only, minus some. Among roughly 38,000 clones listed, roughly 90% were seen once. In the case of this clone: No antigen is known for it.

The trim removed 2 bases at V and 4 bases at J, leaving 6 bases unmatched. The CDR3 sequence is 15 residues long. In germline, CDR1 is MNHNY, CDR2 SVGAGI (reference sequence). Regarding the study as a whole: In some patients, a small highly pathogenic clone possibly went undetected. Clonal expansion was inferred from other time points because no sample existed at each clone's first appearance. Every T-LGLL patient had at least one immunodominant TCRbeta clonotype.

The chain is built from TRBV6-6 and TRBJ2-5; TRBD1 aligns across 8 bases. Source material: PBMCs. The receptor comes from a human donor with T large granular lymphocyte leukemia. Some clones in this sample may be carry-over from other donors' samples. This chain's CDR3 is CASSYHRQGLETQYF. The CDR3, as DNA: TGTGCCAGCAGTTACCACCGACAGGGGCTAGAGACCCAGTACTTC.